The next 12 T cell receptor beta chains were all read from a single sample in a study of early T cells in non-severe SARS-CoV-2 infection. TCRdb re-called the 5' RACE reads through MiXCR, storing one row per CDR3 protein. The table records 100,000 or so distinct CDR3 sequences, approximately 14% of them present only once. The source material was whole blood. The receptors stem from an adult who was a healthcare worker with PCR-confirmed SARS-CoV-2 infection or an uninfected control (not recorded which).

The chain links TRBV7-9 to TRBJ2-1; the D gene is possibly TRBD2 (6 bases). Trimming took off 4 bases at V and 9 bases at J, with 13 bases between the two ends. CDR1 is SEHNR and CDR2 is FQNEAQ in the germline V gene (reference sequence). This CDR3 region has 13 residues. The CDR3 here is CASSSDGGGEQFF. CDR3 in DNA: TGTGCCAGCAGCTCAGATGGGGGAGGTGAGCAGTTCTTC. Full variable domain (outside the CDR3, taken from reference TRBV7-9 and TRBJ2-1): DTGVSQNPRHKITKRGQNVTFRCDPISEHNRLYWYRQTLGQGPEFLTYFQNEAQLEKSRLLSDRFSAERPKGSFSTLEIQRTEQGDSAMYLCASSSDGGGEQFFGPGTRLTVL.

This clonotype was observed many times. The chain is built from TRBV12-3 or TRBV12-4 and TRBJ1-5, with a tentative D call TRBD1 (5 bases). The CDR3 sequence is 14 residues long. V lost 6 bases, J lost 6 bases, and 15 bases lay in between. CDR3 sequence (DNA): TGTGCCAGCAGCTCTCAGGGACTGCGTCAGCCCCAGCATTTT. Translation: CASSSQGLRQPQHF.

This clonotype has a count of ten or more. The CDR3 region is CASSLRGDTEAFF. CDR3 bases: TGTGCCAGCAGTTTAAGGGGGGACACTGAAGCTTTCTTT. The chain combines TRBV12-3 or TRBV12-4 with TRBJ1-1, with D possibly being TRBD1 (6 bases). V was pared by 2 bases and J by 3 bases, with 7 bases between. The CDR3 loop spans 13 amino acids.

The V and J genes are TRBV4-1 and TRBJ2-7; D gene ambiguous. V was shortened by 3 bases and J by 4 bases, with 13 bases between the two germline ends. The CDR3 runs 14 residues. Per germline, CDR1 MGHRA and CDR2 YSYEKL. Written as DNA, the CDR3 is TGCGCCAGCAGCCAGACTCAGACTGCTTACGAGCAGTACTTC. It codes for CASSQTQTAYEQYF.

V usage is TRBV3-1 and J usage is TRBJ2-1; a weak D match, TRBD2 (6 bases). The CDR3 length is 14 residues. V was clipped by 3 bases and J by 10 bases, with 16 bases between them. Germline loops: CDR1 LGHDT, CDR2 YNNKEL (reference sequence). The CDR3 DNA reads as TGTGCCAGCAGCCAGGCGGGGAGGCGTCGGGAGCAGTTCTTC. Translation: CASSQAGRRREQFF.

On this clonotype: This could be a read error, since a much larger clone is one nucleotide away. The J gene is TRBJ1-4, the V gene TRBV28, with D unclear. V shed 7 bases and J shed 9 bases, with 15 bases lying between them. Per germline, CDR1 MDHEN and CDR2 SYDVKM. The CDR3 is 13 residues long. CDR3 in DNA: TGTGCCAGCACCTTGGGTCCGTGGCAAAAACTGTTTTTT. This codes for CASTLGPWQKLFF.

This clonotype was observed a few times. The chain employs TRBV7-9 and TRBJ2-7; D is undetermined. The V end was cut by 5 bases, the J end by 1 base, with 12 bases between. CDR1 and CDR2 from the germline V gene are SEHNR and FQNEAQ (reference sequence). The CDR3 is 14 residues long. CDR3 in amino acids: CASSPRAASYEQYF. The CDR3 DNA reads TGTGCCAGCAGCCCAAGGGCCGCGTCCTACGAGCAGTACTTC.

This clonotype has a handful of counts. This chain connects TRBV20-1 to TRBJ2-7; 7 positions agree with TRBD2. Germline values: CDR1 DFQATT, CDR2 SNEGSKA (reference sequence). The CDR3 runs to 16 residues. Unmatched junction bases numbered 13, after V lost 3 bases and J lost 2 bases. DNA of the CDR3: TGCAGTGCTAGTACGGGAGGCACTACTCGGACCTACGAGCAGTACTTC. This sequence encodes CSASTGGTTRTYEQYF.

The chain has TRBV7-2 and TRBJ1-4; no clear D gene. Trimming cost V 1 base and J 8 bases, with 17 bases left between them. This CDR3 spans 16 amino acids. Germline CDR1 reads SGHTA; CDR2 reads FQGNSA. The CDR3 loop reads CASSLGGALIGEKLFF. The CDR3 bases are TGTGCCAGCAGCTTAGGAGGCGCGCTGATTGGGGAAAAACTGTTTTTT.

The chain links TRBV29-1 to TRBJ2-3; no definite D call. Germline V CDR1 and CDR2: SQVTM, ANQGSEA. V shed 5 bases and J shed 2 bases, with 5 bases lying between them. CDR3 length: 11 amino acids. CDR3 in DNA: TGCAGCGTTCTTATCACAGATACGCAGTATTTT. This codes for CSVLITDTQYF.

CDR3 sequence reads: CASSPGAKYQETQYF. The CDR3 coding sequence is TGTGCCAGCAGCCCGGGAGCCAAGTACCAAGAGACCCAGTACTTC. This chain uses TRBV6-1 with TRBJ2-5; TRBD2 might be the D (6 bases). The CDR3 is made up of 15 amino acids. The V and J ends lost 6 bases and 0 bases respectively, with 14 bases between them. Germline loops: CDR1 MNHNS, CDR2 SASEGT.

This clonotype was counted many times. V is TRBV12-3 or TRBV12-4 and J is TRBJ2-1, with D perhaps TRBD1 (5 bases). The CDR3 runs to 11 residues. With 5 bases removed from V and 12 bases from J, the gap between germline ends came to 11 bases. CDR3 sequence reads: CASSPRATQFF. CDR3 in DNA: TGTGCCAGCAGTCCCAGGGCGACGCAGTTCTTC.